A single sample is the source of the 27 T cell receptor beta chains below, sequenced in a study of kidney transplant recipient with SARS-CoV-2 infection. MiXCR, applied by TCRdb to the reads, yields one record per CDR3 protein. The sample has under 250,000 distinct CDR3 sequences, 25% to 30% seen once. The sample was a blood sample, taken at baseline and on day 111 from a kidney transplant recipient. All receptors come from a male patient in his thirties who had COVID-19 and was a kidney transplant recipient. Some T cells here may be from the graft donor.

V and J are TRBV2 and TRBJ2-3; the D is unclear. V lost 7 bases and J lost 2, with 10 bases in between. The CDR3 sequence is 13 residues long. The germline V gene has CDR1 SNHLY and CDR2 FYNNEI. The CDR3 here is CASKESDTDTQYF. The CDR3 DNA reads as TGTGCCAGCAAGGAATCTGACACAGATACGCAGTATTTT.

Concerning this clonotype itself: This may be a read error, as it is one base from a much larger clone. The chain links TRBV18 to TRBJ2-5; TRBD2 aligns across 9 bases. The tail of the sequence fits TRBJ2-7 better, so the J call may be wrong. Germline lookup yields CDR1 KGHSH and CDR2 LQKENI. This CDR3 region has 16 residues. CDR3 protein: CASSPPGGTSFNEQYF. CDR3 sequence (DNA): TGTGCCAGCTCACCACCGGGTGGGACTAGCTTCAACGAGCAGTACTTC.

There are many counts of this clonotype. The chain combines TRBV7-9 with TRBJ1-1, with a weak D call TRBD1 (5 bases). Germline V CDR1 and CDR2: SEHNR, FQNEAQ (reference sequence). V was clipped by 7 bases and J by 3 bases, with 21 bases between them. The CDR3 extends over 16 amino acids. CDR3 protein: CASTHSGGGPHTEAFF. As DNA, the CDR3 is TGTGCCAGCACCCACTCGGGGGGGGGACCTCACACTGAAGCTTTCTTT.

The table lists this clonotype with many counts. The chain employs TRBV23-1 and TRBJ1-2; D unresolved. TRBV23-1 is assigned to the ORF class and has an uncertain function. The CDR3 extends over 17 amino acids. Trimming left V 3 bases short and J 4 bases short, with 21 bases between. The CDR3 coding sequence is TGCGCCAGCAGTCACGGTCAGCTACGCAGAAAGACCTATGGCTACACCTTC. It translates to CASSHGQLRRKTYGYTF.

A single count supports this clonotype. Since a much larger clone is just one base distant, this may be a read error. The V gene is TRBV3-1, the J gene TRBJ2-3; 7 bases fit TRBD2. The length of the CDR3 is 15 residues. CDR1 is LGHDT and CDR2 is YNNKEL in the germline V gene (reference sequence). With 6 bases clipped from V and 5 bases from J, the junction kept 11 bases outside the gene matches. For the CDR3, the DNA is TGTGCCAGCAGTGAACCGGGACTAACAAGAGATACGCAGTATTTT. Translated, it gives CASSEPGLTRDTQYF.

About this clonotype itself: A read error may explain this, as a much larger clone is one base away. The chain uses TRBV19 and TRBJ1-1; D not resolved. This CDR3 has 13 residues. CDR1 and CDR2 from the germline V gene are LNHDA and SQIVND (reference sequence). The CDR3 nucleotides are TGTGCCAATAGTATCTTTGGGGACACTGAAGCTTTCTTT. Its translation is CANSIFGDTEAFF.

This clonotype was found many times. This chain links TRBV7-6 with TRBJ2-2, with no clear D. Germline CDR1 is SGHVS and CDR2 is FNYEAQ. The V end was cut by 1 base, the J end by 0 bases, with 15 bases between. The CDR3 totals 18 residues. The CDR3 nucleotides are TGTGCCAGCAGCTTAGTCGAGTACCGGAGTTCGAACACCGGGGAGCTGTTTTTT. Amino acid sequence: CASSLVEYRSSNTGELFF.

Concerning this clonotype: An end of the junction does not agree with germline; a read error may underlie this. V is TRBV3-1 and J is TRBJ2-5; no definite D call. Germline V lookup: CDR1 LGHDT, CDR2 YNNKEL (reference sequence). The CDR3 runs to 17 residues. The CDR3 nucleotides read TGTGCCAACAGCAAGACGTCTCCCATTTCTTTCTCTGAGACCCAGTACTTC. Translation gives CANSKTSPISFSETQYF.

The chain links TRBV5-4 to TRBJ1-2; unclear D gene. Trimming pared 7 bases from V and 4 bases from J, leaving 23 bases between. Germline loops: CDR1 SGHNT, CDR2 YYREEE (reference sequence). This CDR3 is built from 16 residues. CDR3 in DNA: TGTGCCAGCTGTGGCTACGTACCAGGAAAGACCTATGGCTACACCTTC. It translates to CASCGYVPGKTYGYTF.

This rearrangement joins TRBV20-1 to TRBJ2-5, with D perhaps TRBD1 (6 bases). The germline V gene encodes CDR1 DFQATT and CDR2 SNEGSKA (reference sequence). V lost 6 bases, J lost 0 bases, and 17 bases lay in between. The CDR3 has 15 residues. DNA for the CDR3: TGCAGTGCGGTGTGGGTAGGGGACAACCAAGAGACCCAGTACTTC. It translates to CSAVWVGDNQETQYF.

This clonotype has a count of ten or more. This chain uses TRBV12-3 or TRBV12-4 with TRBJ1-1; D is undetermined. CDR3 length: 11 amino acids. V lost 6 bases and J 6 bases, leaving 8 bases between the germline ends. CDR3 sequence: CASRLPPEAFF. In nucleotides, the CDR3 is TGTGCCAGCAGGCTCCCCCCTGAAGCTTTCTTT.

This clonotype was seen a handful of times. The genes are TRBV6-5 and TRBJ2-1; TRBD1 is a possible D gene (5 bases). Per the germline V gene, CDR1 is MNHEY and CDR2 is SVGAGI. V was shortened by 8 bases and J by 6 bases, with 17 bases between the two germline ends. This CDR3 has 14 residues. The CDR3 sequence: CASPSRAGANEQFF. The CDR3 DNA reads TGTGCCAGCCCAAGCCGGGCTGGGGCCAATGAGCAGTTCTTC.

About this clonotype: A much larger clone differs from this one at a single base, so this may be a read error. J is TRBJ1-6 and V is TRBV11-2; 10 nucleotides agree with TRBD1. Germline V gives CDR1 SGHAT, CDR2 FQNNGV. The CDR3 consists of 15 residues. The CDR3 bases are TGTGCCAGCAGCCTAGGGACAGGGGTTAATCCACCCCTCCACTTT. Amino acids: CASSLGTGVNPPLHF.

This clonotype came up many times. The CDR3 DNA reads TGTGCCAGCAGCATAGGGGATACTGAAGCTTTCTTT. This codes for CASSIGDTEAFF. This chain joins TRBV7-9 and TRBJ1-1; possibly TRBD1 for D (5 bases). The CDR3 length is 12 residues. Germline values: CDR1 SEHNR, CDR2 FQNEAQ (reference sequence). V dropped 5 bases and J dropped 5 bases, with 9 bases sitting between them.

Many counts were recorded for this clonotype. The V gene is TRBV6-5, the J gene TRBJ1-4; D unresolved. CDR1 and CDR2 (germline): MNHEY, SVGAGI. V was shortened by 0 bases and J by 8 bases, with 13 bases between the two germline ends. CDR3 length: 15 residues. CDR3 coding DNA: TGTGCCAGCAGTTACTCAGATCCCTCAAGGGAAAAACTGTTTTTT. Residues: CASSYSDPSREKLFF.

Notes on this clonotype: Possible read error: a much larger clone is one base away. The V and J genes are TRBV10-2 and TRBJ1-2, with unresolved D. CDR3 length: 17 residues. Germline-derived CDR1 and CDR2 are WSHSY and SAAADI. CDR3 loop: CTSSEFATSRKTYGYTF. In DNA form, the CDR3 reads TGCACCAGCAGTGAGTTCGCCACTTCTAGAAAGACCTATGGCTACACCTTC.

There are a few counts of this clonotype. This chain links TRBV10-1 with TRBJ1-2; D is uncertain. This CDR3 region has 17 residues. With 5 bases removed from V and 4 bases from J, the gap between germline ends came to 23 bases. Germline CDR1 is WNHNN and CDR2 is SYGVQD (reference sequence). CDR3 bases: TGCGCCAGCAGTATCGCGACAAGATCGCGAAAGACCTATGGCTACACCTTC. Translated, it gives CASSIATRSRKTYGYTF.

Ten or more counts support this clonotype. The chain uses TRBV5-4 and TRBJ2-7, with 7 bases matching TRBD2. After removal of 7 bases from V and 0 bases from J, the junction contained 10 bases not matched to a gene. The CDR3 totals 15 residues. Germline CDR1 and CDR2: SGHNT and YYREEE (reference sequence). CDR3 DNA: TGTGCCAGCGCTCTTCAGCGGGACCACTCCTACGAGCAGTACTTC. This encodes CASALQRDHSYEQYF.

In its sample, this clonotype was seen many times. The V gene is TRBV15, the J gene TRBJ2-3; TRBD2 aligns across 10 bases. CDR1 is LNHNV and CDR2 is YYDKDF in the germline V gene (reference sequence). This CDR3 region has 18 residues. Trimming cost V 3 bases and J 0 bases; bases outside gene matches: 9. CDR3 residues: CATSRGKKTSGSTDTQYF. As DNA, the CDR3 is TGTGCCACCAGCAGGGGGAAGAAGACTAGCGGGAGCACAGATACGCAGTATTTT. Full variable domain (outside the CDR3, taken from reference TRBV15 and TRBJ2-3): DAMVIQNPRYQVTQFGKPVTLSCSQTLNHNVMYWYQQKSSQAPKLLFHYYDKDFNNEADTPDNFQSRRPNTSFCFLDIRSPGLGDTAMYLCATSRGKKTSGSTDTQYFGPGTRLTVL.

The sample holds many counts of this clonotype. The CDR3 loop reads CASSTERGTYNEQFF. The DNA of the CDR3 is TGTGCCAGCTCGACTGAGCGGGGGACCTACAATGAGCAGTTCTTC. The chain joins TRBV27 to TRBJ2-1; TRBD2 matches at 8 bases. J was trimmed by 2 bases and V by 8 bases; bases with no gene match: 8. Germline-derived CDR1 and CDR2 are MNHEY and SMNVEV (reference sequence). The CDR3 totals 15 residues.

In regard to this clonotype: A much larger clone lies a single base off, so this may be a read error. The rearrangement joins TRBV6-5 to TRBJ2-1; possibly TRBD2 for D (7 bases). Germline V gives CDR1 MNHEY, CDR2 SVGAGI. The CDR3 extends over 15 amino acids. The V gene lost 2 bases and the J gene lost 5 bases, with 13 bases spanning the gap. In DNA form, the CDR3 reads TGTGCCAGCAGTTACGGGGGGGCTACCCACAATGAGCAGTTCTTC. As protein: CASSYGGATHNEQFF.

This clonotype was observed many times. This chain joins TRBV28 and TRBJ2-7; a possible D gene is TRBD2 (6 bases). The germline V gene encodes CDR1 MDHEN and CDR2 SYDVKM. The ends were cut back, 4 bases at V and 0 bases at J, with 10 bases in the middle. The CDR3 loop spans 14 amino acids. Written as DNA, the CDR3 is TGTGCCAGCAGTTGGGGCGGGGCCTCCTACGAGCAGTACTTC. Amino acids: CASSWGGASYEQYF.

This clonotype was seen ten or more times. This rearrangement joins TRBV6-1 to TRBJ1-2, with D uncertain. The ends were cut back, 4 bases at V and 4 bases at J, with 22 bases in the middle. This CDR3 contains 17 residues. Germline V lookup: CDR1 MNHNS, CDR2 SASEGT. CDR3 DNA: TGTGCCAGCAGTGGACGCCGCTCTATGCGAAAGACCTATGGCTACACCTTC. Protein product: CASSGRRSMRKTYGYTF.

With regard to this clonotype: With a much larger clone just one base away, this may be a read error. This chain links TRBV12-5 with TRBJ1-1; unclear D gene. Germline CDR1 LGHNT, CDR2 FRNRAP. This CDR3 has 14 residues. With 0 bases removed from V and 4 bases from J, the gap between germline ends came to 9 bases. The CDR3 region is CASGLVLISTEAFF. CDR3 sequence (DNA): TGTGCTAGTGGTTTGGTACTCATCAGCACTGAAGCTTTCTTT.

The sample holds many counts of this clonotype. The chain has TRBV6-5 and TRBJ2-5, with 8 bases fitting TRBD2. The CDR3 has 15 amino acids. CDR1 and CDR2 from the germline V gene are MNHEY and SVGAGI. Trimming at V came to 8 bases and at J to 2 bases, leaving 10 bases not matched to a gene. The CDR3 spells CASRGRLAGQETQYF. Written as DNA, the CDR3 is TGTGCCAGCCGGGGGCGGCTAGCGGGTCAAGAGACCCAGTACTTC.

At least ten counts were recorded for this clonotype. This chain uses TRBV29-1 with TRBJ1-5, with D perhaps matching TRBD1 (5 bases). V was cut by 5 bases and J by 0 bases, with 14 bases left in between. Per the germline V gene, CDR1 is SQVTM and CDR2 is ANQGSEA. The CDR3 has 15 residues. In DNA form, the CDR3 reads TGCAGCGTTCGGCAGGGCTTGAATAGCAATCAGCCCCAGCATTTT. Protein product: CSVRQGLNSNQPQHF.

In its sample, this clonotype was seen many times. The chain carries TRBV5-1 and TRBJ2-5; D is possibly TRBD1 or TRBD2 (5 bases each). Between the trimmed V and J ends, which lost 4 bases and 4 bases, there was a span of 17 bases. Germline V lookup: CDR1 SGHRS, CDR2 YFSETQ. The CDR3 consists of 15 residues. The CDR3 region is CASSPIGAPGETQYF. DNA for the CDR3: TGCGCCAGCAGCCCTATCGGGGCGCCGGGAGAGACCCAGTACTTC.